Sequencing of this T cell receptor beta chain was carried out in a study of T-cell reconstitution after alpha-beta-depleted transplantation in children. Unique molecular identifiers were incorporated into the prepared TCRbeta library. One entry per CDR3 protein results from TCRdb running MiXCR on the PCR reads. The repertoire includes over 120,000 distinct CDR3 sequences, about 8.8% of them detected once, and approximately 18% sits in the top ten. The sequenced sample was PBMCs, mostly from graft donor cells, obtained 180 days after TCRalphabeta/CD19-depleted stem cell transplant. This sequence was found in a female patient under 10 years old who had a stem cell transplant for congenital amegakaryocytic thrombocytopenia, so the T cells may come from the graft donor.

CDR3 sequence reads: CSAYTGLNTGELFF. The CDR3 DNA follows: TGCAGTGCTTACACAGGGCTTAACACCGGGGAGCTGTTTTTT. This chain uses TRBV20-1 with TRBJ2-2; possible D gene TRBD1, 6 bases. The CDR3 has 14 amino acids. The V end was cut by 5 bases, the J end by 2 bases, with 12 bases between. CDR1 is DFQATT, CDR2 SNEGSKA, per germline (reference sequence).